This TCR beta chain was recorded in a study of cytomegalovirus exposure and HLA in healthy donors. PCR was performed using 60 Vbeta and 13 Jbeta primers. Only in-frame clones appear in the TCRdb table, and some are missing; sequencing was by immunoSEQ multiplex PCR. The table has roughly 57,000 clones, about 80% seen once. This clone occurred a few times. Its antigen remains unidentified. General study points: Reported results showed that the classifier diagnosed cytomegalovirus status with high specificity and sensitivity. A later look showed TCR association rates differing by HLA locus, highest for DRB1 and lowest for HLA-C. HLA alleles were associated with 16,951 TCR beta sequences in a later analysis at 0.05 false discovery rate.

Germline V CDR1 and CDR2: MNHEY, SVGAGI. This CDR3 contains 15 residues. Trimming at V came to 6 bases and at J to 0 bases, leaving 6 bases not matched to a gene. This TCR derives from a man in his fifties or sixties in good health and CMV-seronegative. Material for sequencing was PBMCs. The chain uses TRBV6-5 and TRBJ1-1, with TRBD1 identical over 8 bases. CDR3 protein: CASSPDRGMNTEAFF. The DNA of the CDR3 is TGTGCCAGCAGCCCAGACAGGGGCATGAACACTGAAGCTTTCTTT.